Listed here are 3 T cell receptor beta chains from one sample, sequenced in a study of T cell responses to AZD1222 COVID-19 vaccine. Sequencing used immunoSEQ multiplex PCR; TCRdb keeps in-frame clones, though not all of them. The sample yields about 180,000 clones, around nine tenths seen once. The sequencing used peripheral blood, collected 28 days after the second AZD1222 dose. Receptors were obtained from an adult who received the AZD1222 COVID-19 vaccine.

The chain uses TRBV18 and TRBJ2-7, with D tentatively TRBD1 (6 bases). Germline V gives CDR1 KGHSH, CDR2 LQKENI. V dropped 2 bases and J dropped 5 bases, with 16 bases sitting between them. The CDR3 is 15 amino acids. CDR3 sequence reads: CASSPTDQTGNEQYF. The CDR3 DNA reads TGTGCCAGCTCACCAACTGACCAGACAGGCAACGAGCAGTACTTC. Supplemented by reference TRBV18 and TRBJ2-7, the full variable domain reads NAGVMQNPRHLVRRRGQEARLRCSPMKGHSHVYWYRQLPEEGLKFMVYLQKENIIDESGMPKERFSAEFPKEGPSILRIQQVVRGDSAAYFCASSPTDQTGNEQYFGPGTRLTVT.

This chain joins TRBV28 and TRBJ2-3; 11 nucleotides line up with TRBD2. The CDR3 consists of 18 residues. V trimming: 5 bases; J trimming: 1 base; junction bases outside the gene matches: 11. CDR1 and CDR2 from the germline V gene are MDHEN and SYDVKM. DNA for the CDR3: TGTGCCAGCAGTCCCATGACTAGCGGGATTCGGGGCACAGATACGCAGTATTTT. It translates to CASSPMTSGIRGTDTQYF.

This sequence joins TRBV27 and TRBJ2-1; the match to TRBD2 covers 8 bases. V shed 5 bases, J shed 9 bases, and the junction held 18 bases outside the gene matches. CDR1 is MNHEY and CDR2 is SMNVEV in the germline V gene (reference sequence). This CDR3 spans 17 amino acids. The chain's CDR3 is CASSAQTGTRPFGEQFF. In nucleotides, the CDR3 is TGTGCCAGCAGTGCCCAAACCGGGACTAGACCCTTTGGTGAGCAGTTCTTC.